Described below is a single T cell receptor (beta chain) sequence and its context. The CDR3 has 17 residues. Losses at the gene ends were 5 bases for V and 8 bases for J; bases not matched to a gene: 16. CDR1 is LGHNA and CDR2 is YNFKEQ in the germline V gene. This sample is part of a study of blood T cell repertoires in COVID-19. Profiled with immunoSEQ multiplex PCR; TCRdb holds only in-frame clones, not every one. This repertoire shows around 60,000 clones, around 81% found once; its top ten account for approximately 3.5%. J is TRBJ1-3 and V is TRBV4-2; TRBD1 aligns across 9 bases. The material sequenced was peripheral blood. The source of this sequence is an elderly woman with acute or convalescent COVID-19. Written as DNA, the CDR3 is TGTGCCAGCAGCAATTCCCCGGGACAGGGAGGGGAGGACACCATATATTTT. Protein: CASSNSPGQGGEDTIYF.